Listed below are T cell receptor beta chains from one sample, sequenced in a study of beta chain features in type 1 diabetes. Using immunoSEQ multiplex PCR, the repertoire was profiled, and TCRdb retains in-frame clones only, with some absent. The table shows about 650,000 clones, with around 12% occurring only once. The sample comprised naive CD4+ T cells from blood. The receptor source for this set is a man aged 25 to 40 with type 1 diabetes. The CDR3 runs from the conserved cysteine through the conserved F or W. Each record gives: V gene, CDR3 length, D gene, CDR3 protein. The D gene is left open where the match is weak.

V: TRBV9
length: 15
D: TRBD2
CDR3: CASSVSASRGDEQFF

V: TRBV30
length: 12
D: NA
CDR3: CAWSIFGSGYTF

V: TRBV5-4
length: 17
D: TRBD2
CDR3: CASSLDGLAGKRNEQYF

V: TRBV18
length: 13
D: NA
CDR3: CASSGSEDTEAFF

V: TRBV5-5
length: 14
D: NA
CDR3: CASSLGRLPYGYTF

V: TRBV7-7
length: 14
D: NA
CDR3: CASSLGIGPNEQFF

V: TRBV6-1
length: 14
D: TRBD1
CDR3: CASSEFGTDSPLHF

V: TRBV6-1
length: 13
D: NA
CDR3: CASSPSWGDEQFF

V: TRBV11-2
length: 16
D: TRBD1
CDR3: CASSNRIGTGTYGYTF

V: TRBV27
length: 16
D: TRBD2
CDR3: CASSLVLAGSYNEQFF

V: TRBV28
length: 16
D: NA
CDR3: CASRSTGTGLVGEQYF

V: TRBV9
length: 16
D: TRBD1
CDR3: CASSAQGARGTDTQYF

V: TRBV25-1
length: 12
D: NA
CDR3: CASSENTYEQYF

V: TRBV2
length: 18
D: TRBD1
CDR3: CASSQGTGPFSGANVLTF

V: TRBV18
length: 17
D: TRBD1
CDR3: CASSPLSTGGNADTQYF

V: TRBV2
length: 13
D: NA
CDR3: CASRGGASETQYF

V: TRBV7-2
length: 14
D: NA
CDR3: CASSLEGGFGEQYF

V: TRBV7-9
length: 14
D: NA
CDR3: CASSLEGNQRVQYF

V: TRBV21-1
length: 13
D: NA
CDR3: CASSKKKNTEAFF

V: TRBV14
length: 16
D: NA
CDR3: CASSQARVSLQETQYF

V: TRBV11-2
length: 14
D: TRBD2
CDR3: CASTRGGPTDTQYF

V: TRBV30
length: 14
D: NA
CDR3: CARDRDGNNSPLHF